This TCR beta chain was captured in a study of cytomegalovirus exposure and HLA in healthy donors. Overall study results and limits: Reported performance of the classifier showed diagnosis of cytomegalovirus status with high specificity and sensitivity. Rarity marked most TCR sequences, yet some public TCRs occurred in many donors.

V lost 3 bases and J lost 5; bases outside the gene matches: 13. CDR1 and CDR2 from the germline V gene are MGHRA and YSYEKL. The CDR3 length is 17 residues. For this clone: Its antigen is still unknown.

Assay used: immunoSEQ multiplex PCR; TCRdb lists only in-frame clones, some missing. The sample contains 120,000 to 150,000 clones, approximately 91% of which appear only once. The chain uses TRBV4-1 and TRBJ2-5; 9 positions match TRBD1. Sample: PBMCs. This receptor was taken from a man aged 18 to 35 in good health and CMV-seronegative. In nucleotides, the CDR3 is TGCGCCAGCAGCCAGCCCCCGGGACAGGGCTCCCAGGAGACCCAGTACTTC. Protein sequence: CASSQPPGQGSQETQYF.